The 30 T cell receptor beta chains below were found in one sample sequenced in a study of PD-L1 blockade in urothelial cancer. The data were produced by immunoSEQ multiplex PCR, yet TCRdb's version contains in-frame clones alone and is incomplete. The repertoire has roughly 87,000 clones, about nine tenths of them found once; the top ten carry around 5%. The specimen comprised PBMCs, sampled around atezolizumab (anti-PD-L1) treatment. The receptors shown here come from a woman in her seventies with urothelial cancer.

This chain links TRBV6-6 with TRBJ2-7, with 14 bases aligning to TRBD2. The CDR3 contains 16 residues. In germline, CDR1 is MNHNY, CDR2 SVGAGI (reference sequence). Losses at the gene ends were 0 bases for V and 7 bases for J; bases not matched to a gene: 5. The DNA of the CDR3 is TGTGCCAGCAGTTACTCGACTAGCGGGAGGGTGGGAGAGCAGTACTTC. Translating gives CASSYSTSGRVGEQYF.

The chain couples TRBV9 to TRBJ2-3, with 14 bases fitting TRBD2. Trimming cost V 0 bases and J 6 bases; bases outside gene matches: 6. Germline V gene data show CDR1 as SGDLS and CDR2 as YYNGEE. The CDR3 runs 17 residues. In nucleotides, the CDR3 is TGTGCCAGCAGCGTAGTGGGGACTAGCGGGAGTTGGGATACGCAGTATTTT. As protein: CASSVVGTSGSWDTQYF.

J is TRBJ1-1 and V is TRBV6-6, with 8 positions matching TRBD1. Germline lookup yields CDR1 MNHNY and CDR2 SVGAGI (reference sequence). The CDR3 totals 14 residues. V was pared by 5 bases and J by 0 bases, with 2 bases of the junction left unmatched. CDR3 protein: CASSTTGVNTEAFF. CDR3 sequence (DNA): TGTGCCAGCAGTACGACAGGGGTGAACACTGAAGCTTTCTTT.

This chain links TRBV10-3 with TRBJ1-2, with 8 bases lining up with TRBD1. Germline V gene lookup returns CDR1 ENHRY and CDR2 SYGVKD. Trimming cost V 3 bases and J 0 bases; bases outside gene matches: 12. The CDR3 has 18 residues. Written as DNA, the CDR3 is TGTGCCATCAGTGACCGAAGCCGGGACAGGAATACTAACTATGGCTACACCTTC. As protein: CAISDRSRDRNTNYGYTF.

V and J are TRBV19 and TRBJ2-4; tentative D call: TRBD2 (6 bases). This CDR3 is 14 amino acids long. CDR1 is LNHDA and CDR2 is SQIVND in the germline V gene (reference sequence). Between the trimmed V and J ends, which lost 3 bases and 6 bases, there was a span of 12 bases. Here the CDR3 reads CASSIPGVLNIQYF. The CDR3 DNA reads TGTGCCAGTAGTATTCCGGGGGTTTTAAACATTCAGTACTTC.

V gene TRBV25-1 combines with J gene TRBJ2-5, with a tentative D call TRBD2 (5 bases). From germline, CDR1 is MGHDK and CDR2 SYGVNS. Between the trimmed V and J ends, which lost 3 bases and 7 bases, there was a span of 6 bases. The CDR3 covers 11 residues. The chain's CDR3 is CASSDSVTQYF. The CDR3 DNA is TGTGCCAGCAGTGATAGCGTGACCCAGTACTTC. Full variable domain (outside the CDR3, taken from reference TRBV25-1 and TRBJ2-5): EADIYQTPRYLVIGTGKKITLECSQTMGHDKMYWYQQDPGMELHLIHYSYGVNSTEKGDLSSESTVSRIRTEHFPLTLESARPSHTSQYLCASSDSVTQYFGPGTRLLVL.

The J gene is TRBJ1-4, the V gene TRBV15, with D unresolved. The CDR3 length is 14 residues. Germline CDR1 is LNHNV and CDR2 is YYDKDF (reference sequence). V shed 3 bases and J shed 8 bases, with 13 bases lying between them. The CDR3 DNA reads TGTGCCACCAGCAGCCGGGATCCGGGGGAAAAACTGTTTTTT. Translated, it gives CATSSRDPGEKLFF.

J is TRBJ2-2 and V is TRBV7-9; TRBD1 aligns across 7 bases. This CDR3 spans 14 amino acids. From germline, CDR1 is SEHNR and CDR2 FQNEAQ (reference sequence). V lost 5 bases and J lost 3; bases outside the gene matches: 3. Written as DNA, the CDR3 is TGTGCCAGCAGCAAGGACAGGCACACCGGGGAGCTGTTTTTT. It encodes CASSKDRHTGELFF. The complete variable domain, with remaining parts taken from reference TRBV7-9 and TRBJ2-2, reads DTGVSQNPRHKITKRGQNVTFRCDPISEHNRLYWYRQTLGQGPEFLTYFQNEAQLEKSRLLSDRFSAERPKGSFSTLEIQRTEQGDSAMYLCASSKDRHTGELFFGEGSRLTVL.

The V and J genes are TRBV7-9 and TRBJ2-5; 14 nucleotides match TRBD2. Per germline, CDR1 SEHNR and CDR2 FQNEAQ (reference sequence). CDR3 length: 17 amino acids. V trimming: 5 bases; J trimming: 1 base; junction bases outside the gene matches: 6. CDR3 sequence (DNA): TGTGCCAGCAGCAGGGGGACTAGCGGGGGAATCCAAGAGACCCAGTACTTC. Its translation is CASSRGTSGGIQETQYF.

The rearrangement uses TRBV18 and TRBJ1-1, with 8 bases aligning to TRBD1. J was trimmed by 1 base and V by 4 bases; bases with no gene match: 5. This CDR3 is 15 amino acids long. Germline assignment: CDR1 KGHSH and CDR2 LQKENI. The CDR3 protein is CASSLGDRPNTEAFF. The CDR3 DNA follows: TGTGCCAGCTCACTGGGGGACAGGCCGAACACTGAAGCTTTCTTT.

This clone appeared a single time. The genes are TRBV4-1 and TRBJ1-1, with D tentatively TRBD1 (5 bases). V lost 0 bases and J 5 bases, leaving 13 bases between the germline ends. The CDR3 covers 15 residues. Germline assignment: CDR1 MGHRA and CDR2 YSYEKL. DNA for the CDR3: TGCGCCAGCAGCCAAGATGGCGGGGGGAGAACTGAAGCTTTCTTT. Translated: CASSQDGGGRTEAFF.

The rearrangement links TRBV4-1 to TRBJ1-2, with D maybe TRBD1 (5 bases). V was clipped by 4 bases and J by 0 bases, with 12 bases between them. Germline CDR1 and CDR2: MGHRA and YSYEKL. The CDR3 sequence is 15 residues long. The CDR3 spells CASSPGGQSNYGYTF. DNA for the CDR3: TGCGCCAGCAGCCCCGGCGGACAATCTAACTATGGCTACACCTTC.

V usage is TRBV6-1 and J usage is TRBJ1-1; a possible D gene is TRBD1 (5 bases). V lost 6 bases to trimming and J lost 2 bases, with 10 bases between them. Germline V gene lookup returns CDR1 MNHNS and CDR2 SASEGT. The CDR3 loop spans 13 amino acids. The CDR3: CASSAGYNTEAFF. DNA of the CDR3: TGTGCCAGCAGCGCAGGGTACAACACTGAAGCTTTCTTT.

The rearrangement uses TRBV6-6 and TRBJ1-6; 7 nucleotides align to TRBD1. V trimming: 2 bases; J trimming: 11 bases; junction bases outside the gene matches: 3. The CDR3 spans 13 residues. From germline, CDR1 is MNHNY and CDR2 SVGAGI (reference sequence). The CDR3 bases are TGTGCCAGCAGTTACCGACAGGGAACACCCCTCCACTTT. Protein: CASSYRQGTPLHF.

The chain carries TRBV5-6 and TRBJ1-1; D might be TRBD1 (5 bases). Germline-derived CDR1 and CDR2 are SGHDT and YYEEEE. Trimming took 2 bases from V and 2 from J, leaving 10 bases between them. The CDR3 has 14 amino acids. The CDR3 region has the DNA TGTGCCAGCAGCTTTGGACAACCTAACACTGAAGCTTTCTTT. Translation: CASSFGQPNTEAFF.

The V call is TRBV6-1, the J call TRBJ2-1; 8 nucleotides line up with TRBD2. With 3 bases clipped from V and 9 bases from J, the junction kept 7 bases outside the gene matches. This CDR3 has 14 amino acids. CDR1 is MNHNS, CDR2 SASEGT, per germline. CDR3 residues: CASSDSGGPFEQFF. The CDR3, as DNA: TGTGCCAGCAGTGATTCGGGAGGGCCTTTTGAGCAGTTCTTC.

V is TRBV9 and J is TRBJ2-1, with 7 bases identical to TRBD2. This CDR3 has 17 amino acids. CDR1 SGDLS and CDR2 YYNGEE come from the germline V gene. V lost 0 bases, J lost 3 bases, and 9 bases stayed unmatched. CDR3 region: CASSVGQGSGYYNEQFF. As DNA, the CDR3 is TGTGCCAGCAGCGTAGGGCAAGGTAGCGGGTACTACAATGAGCAGTTCTTC.

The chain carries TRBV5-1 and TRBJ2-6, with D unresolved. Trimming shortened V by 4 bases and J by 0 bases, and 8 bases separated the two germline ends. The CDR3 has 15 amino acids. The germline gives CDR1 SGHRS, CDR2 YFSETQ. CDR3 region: CASSPPGSGANVLTF. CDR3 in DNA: TGCGCCAGCAGCCCACCAGGCTCTGGGGCCAACGTCCTGACTTTC.

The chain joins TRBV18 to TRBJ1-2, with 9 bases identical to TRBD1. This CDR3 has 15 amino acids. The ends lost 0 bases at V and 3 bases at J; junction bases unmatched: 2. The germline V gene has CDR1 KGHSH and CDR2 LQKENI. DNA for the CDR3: TGTGCCAGCTCACCACCACAGGGGGCAGACTATGGCTACACCTTC. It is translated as CASSPPQGADYGYTF.

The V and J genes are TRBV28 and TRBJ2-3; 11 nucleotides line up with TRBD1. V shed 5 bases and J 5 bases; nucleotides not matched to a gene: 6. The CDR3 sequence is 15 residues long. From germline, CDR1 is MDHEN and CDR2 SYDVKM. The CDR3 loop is CASSGTGGVVDTQYF. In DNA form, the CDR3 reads TGTGCCAGCAGTGGGACAGGGGGGGTGGTAGATACGCAGTATTTT.

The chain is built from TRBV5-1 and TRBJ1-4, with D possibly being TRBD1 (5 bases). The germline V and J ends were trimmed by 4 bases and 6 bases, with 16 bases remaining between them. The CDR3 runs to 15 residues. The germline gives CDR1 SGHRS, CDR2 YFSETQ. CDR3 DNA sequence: TGCGCCAGCAGCCCCTCAAGGACCAGGGATGAAAAACTGTTTTTT. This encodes CASSPSRTRDEKLFF. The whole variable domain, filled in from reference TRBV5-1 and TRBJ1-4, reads KAGVTQTPRYLIKTRGQQVTLSCSPISGHRSVSWYQQTPGQGLQFLFEYFSETQRNKGNFPGRFSGRQFSNSRSEMNVSTLELGDSALYLCASSPSRTRDEKLFFGSGTQLSVL.

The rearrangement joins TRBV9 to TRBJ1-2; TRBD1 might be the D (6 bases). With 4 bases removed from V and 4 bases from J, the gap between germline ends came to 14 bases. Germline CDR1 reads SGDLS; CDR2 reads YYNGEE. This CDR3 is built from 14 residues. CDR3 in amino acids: CASSYSQGFYGYTF. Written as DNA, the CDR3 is TGTGCCAGCAGCTACAGCCAGGGGTTCTATGGCTACACCTTC.

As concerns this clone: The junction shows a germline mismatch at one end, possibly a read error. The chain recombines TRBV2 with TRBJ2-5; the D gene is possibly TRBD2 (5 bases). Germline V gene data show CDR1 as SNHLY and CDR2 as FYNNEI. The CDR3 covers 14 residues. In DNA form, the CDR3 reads TGTGCCAGCAGGGCCGGACTTGCCCAAGGGACCCAGTACTTC. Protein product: CASRAGLAQGTQYF. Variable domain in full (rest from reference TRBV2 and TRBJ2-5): EPEVTQTPSHQVTQMGQEVILRCVPISNHLYFYWYRQILGQKVEFLVSFYNNEISEKSEIFDDQFSVERPDGSNFTLKIRSTKLEDSAMYFCASRAGLAQGTQYFGPGTRLLVL.

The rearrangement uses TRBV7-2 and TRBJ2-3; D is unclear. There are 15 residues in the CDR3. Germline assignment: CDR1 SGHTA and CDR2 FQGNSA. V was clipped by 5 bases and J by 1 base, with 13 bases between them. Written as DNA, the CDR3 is TGTGCCAGCAGCCTAAGCCAGGTCGGCACAGATACGCAGTATTTT. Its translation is CASSLSQVGTDTQYF.

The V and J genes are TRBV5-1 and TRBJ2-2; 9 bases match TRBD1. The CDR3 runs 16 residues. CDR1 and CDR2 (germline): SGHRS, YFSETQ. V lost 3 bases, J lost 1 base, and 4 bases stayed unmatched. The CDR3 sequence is CASSSDRGQNTGELFF. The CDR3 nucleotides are TGCGCCAGCAGCTCGGACAGGGGTCAGAACACCGGGGAGCTGTTTTTT.

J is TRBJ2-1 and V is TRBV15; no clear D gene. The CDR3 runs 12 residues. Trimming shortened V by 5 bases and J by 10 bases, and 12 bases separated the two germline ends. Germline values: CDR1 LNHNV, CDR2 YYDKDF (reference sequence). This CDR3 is CATSEVGVEQFF. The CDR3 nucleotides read TGTGCCACCAGCGAGGTAGGTGTGGAGCAGTTCTTC.

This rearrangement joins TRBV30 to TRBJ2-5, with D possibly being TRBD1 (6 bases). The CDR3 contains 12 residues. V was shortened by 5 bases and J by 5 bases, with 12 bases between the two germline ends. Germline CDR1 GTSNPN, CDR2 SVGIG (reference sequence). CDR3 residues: CAWSRGRETQYF. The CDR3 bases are TGTGCCTGGTCCAGGGGAAGGGAGACCCAGTACTTC.

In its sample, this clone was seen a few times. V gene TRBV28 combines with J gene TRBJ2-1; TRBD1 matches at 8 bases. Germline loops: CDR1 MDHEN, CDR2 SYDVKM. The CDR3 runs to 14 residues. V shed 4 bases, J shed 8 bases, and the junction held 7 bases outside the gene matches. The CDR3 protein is CASSSWTGWYEQFF. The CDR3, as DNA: TGTGCCAGCAGTTCTTGGACAGGGTGGTATGAGCAGTTCTTC.

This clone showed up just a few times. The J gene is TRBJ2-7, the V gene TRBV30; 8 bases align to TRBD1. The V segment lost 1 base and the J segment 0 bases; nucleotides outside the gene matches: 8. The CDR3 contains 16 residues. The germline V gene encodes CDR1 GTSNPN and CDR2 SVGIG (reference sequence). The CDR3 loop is CAWSGWGQAISYEQYF. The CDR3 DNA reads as TGTGCCTGGAGTGGCTGGGGACAGGCCATCTCCTACGAGCAGTACTTC.

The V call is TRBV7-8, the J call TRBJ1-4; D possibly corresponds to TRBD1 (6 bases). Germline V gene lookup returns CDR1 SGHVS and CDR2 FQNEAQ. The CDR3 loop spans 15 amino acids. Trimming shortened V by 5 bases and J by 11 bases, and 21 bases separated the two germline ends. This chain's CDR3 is CASSQGTGPGHKLFF. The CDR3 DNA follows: TGTGCCAGCAGCCAAGGAACAGGGCCGGGTCACAAACTGTTTTTT. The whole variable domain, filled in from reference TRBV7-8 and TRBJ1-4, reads GAGVSQSPRYKVAKRGQDVALRCDPISGHVSLFWYQQALGQGPEFLTYFQNEAQLDKSGLPSDRFFAERPEGSVSTLKIQRTQQEDSAVYLCASSQGTGPGHKLFFGSGTQLSVL.